This T cell receptor (beta chain) stems from a study of blood T cell repertoires in COVID-19. For the study at large: The origin of the acute and convalescent COVID-19 samples was the United States, Italy and Spain. PBMCs, B-cell-depleted T cells, or T cells provided the cDNA or gDNA that made up the material.

The CDR3 consists of 14 residues. V was pared by 6 bases and J by 0 bases, with 3 bases of the junction left unmatched. CDR1 is MNHEY and CDR2 is SVGAGI in the germline V gene. Original data processing: Amplification of reference gene primers was used by the study to estimate nucleated cell counts. Sequencing used immunoSEQ multiplex PCR; TCRdb keeps in-frame clones, though not all of them. V, J and clone size reflect that table, while D and trimming were determined from the DNA. Of approximately 150,000 clones listed, approximately 84% are singletons. This sequence joins TRBV6-5 and TRBJ1-1; TRBD1 agrees at 8 bases. The source is an elderly woman with acute or convalescent COVID-19. Sequenced: peripheral blood. CDR3 residues: CASRDRAMNTEAFF. DNA of the CDR3: TGTGCCAGCAGGGACAGGGCCATGAACACTGAAGCTTTCTTT.